Shown below are 16 T cell receptor beta chains from a single sample sequenced in a study of blood T cell repertoires in COVID-19. Sequencing was performed with immunoSEQ multiplex PCR; in TCRdb, only in-frame clones are kept and a portion is missing. This sample has around 200,000 clones, with around 80% found just once. Sequencing was carried out using peripheral blood. The source of these receptors is a woman under 40 with COVID-19, enrolled during active disease.

The V and J genes are TRBV7-3 and TRBJ2-3, with TRBD1 as a possible D gene (6 bases). The V gene's germline CDR1 is SGHTA and CDR2 FQGTGA. V lost 5 bases, J lost 2 bases, and 11 bases lay in between. This CDR3 spans 14 amino acids. CDR3 in DNA: TGTGCCAGCAGCCCCCAGGGGTACACAGATACGCAGTATTTT. It yields the protein CASSPQGYTDTQYF.

This CDR3 reads CASSCSMQRGGPPSTGELFF. As DNA, the CDR3 is TGCGCCAGCAGCTGCTCTATGCAGCGGGGGGGGCCTCCGAGCACCGGGGAGCTGTTTTTT. This sequence joins TRBV10-1 and TRBJ2-2; 10 bases agree with TRBD2. Germline V gives CDR1 WNHNN, CDR2 SYGVQD (reference sequence). With 6 bases clipped from V and 4 bases from J, the junction kept 20 bases outside the gene matches. CDR3 length equals 20 residues.

The chain recombines TRBV4-3 with TRBJ1-1, with D unclear. Trimming took off 0 bases at V and 4 bases at J, with 12 bases between the two ends. Germline V gene lookup returns CDR1 LGHNA and CDR2 YSLEER. The length of the CDR3 is 15 residues. The CDR3 sequence is CASSQDGVVATEAFF. CDR3 sequence (DNA): TGCGCCAGCAGCCAAGATGGAGTCGTTGCCACTGAAGCTTTCTTT.

The CDR3 nucleotides read TGTGCCAGCAGCTTGGCCGAGGGGGCGGGGGGCTACACCTTC. This encodes CASSLAEGAGGYTF. The chain is built from TRBV5-4 and TRBJ1-2, with 7 bases aligning to TRBD1. Germline V CDR1 and CDR2: SGHNT, YYREEE (reference sequence). V shed 0 bases, J shed 8 bases, and the junction held 7 bases outside the gene matches. The CDR3 loop spans 14 amino acids.

A single count supports this clone. The V call is TRBV19, the J call TRBJ2-5; 15 bases agree with TRBD2. V dropped 2 bases and J dropped 0; count of bases not matched to a gene: 10. The CDR3 has 20 residues. CDR1 and CDR2 from the germline V gene are LNHDA and SQIVND (reference sequence). CDR3 protein: CASSIQGTSGGPPYQETQYF. For the CDR3, the DNA is TGTGCCAGTAGTATACAAGGGACTAGCGGGGGGCCTCCGTACCAAGAGACCCAGTACTTC.

This chain connects TRBV28 to TRBJ1-5; D gene unclear. CDR1 is MDHEN and CDR2 is SYDVKM in the germline V gene. The CDR3 spans 14 residues. V was trimmed by 1 base and J by 6 bases, leaving 10 bases between them. This CDR3 reads CASSLLGVPQPQHF. The CDR3 bases are TGTGCCAGCAGTTTATTGGGAGTCCCTCAGCCCCAGCATTTT.

The chain uses TRBV6-2 or TRBV6-3 and TRBJ2-1; TRBD1 is a possible D gene (6 bases). The germline V and J ends were trimmed by 0 bases and 7 bases, with 16 bases remaining between them. Per germline, CDR1 MNHEY and CDR2 SVGEGT. CDR3 length: 16 amino acids. The CDR3: CASSYSFRGKVNEQFF. CDR3 DNA sequence: TGTGCCAGCAGTTACTCGTTCAGGGGCAAGGTTAATGAGCAGTTCTTC.

The chain links TRBV28 to TRBJ2-7; D may be TRBD2 (6 bases). V lost 3 bases and J lost 2, with 17 bases in between. Germline V gene lookup returns CDR1 MDHEN and CDR2 SYDVKM. This CDR3 region has 16 residues. CDR3 in amino acids: CASSFGRASATYEQYF. The CDR3 coding sequence is TGTGCCAGCAGTTTTGGGCGGGCTAGCGCCACCTACGAGCAGTACTTC.

The chain carries TRBV6-2 or TRBV6-3 and TRBJ2-1; a weak D match, TRBD2 (5 bases). CDR1 and CDR2 (germline): MNHEY, SVGEGT. The V end lost 5 bases, the J end lost 4 bases, and 15 bases lay between the germline ends. The CDR3 covers 15 residues. CDR3 loop: CASSISSTMYNEQFF. Here the CDR3 DNA reads TGTGCCAGCAGTATCTCCTCGACTATGTACAATGAGCAGTTCTTC.

The gene calls are TRBV6-2 or TRBV6-3 and TRBJ2-3; D may be TRBD2 (5 bases). Trimming cost V 2 bases and J 5 bases, with 8 bases left between them. The germline V gene has CDR1 MNHEY and CDR2 SVGEGT. There are 13 residues in the CDR3. Written as DNA, the CDR3 is TGTGCCAGCAGTTACAGGACTTTAGATACGCAGTATTTT. Its protein is CASSYRTLDTQYF.

V and J are TRBV9 and TRBJ1-6, with D maybe TRBD1 (5 bases). The V gene lost 2 bases and the J gene lost 11 bases, with 14 bases spanning the gap. The CDR3 runs to 14 residues. The germline V gene has CDR1 SGDLS and CDR2 YYNGEE. The DNA for the CDR3 is TGTGCCAGCAGCGTCCGGGACGGGGGAACACCCCTCCACTTT. This sequence encodes CASSVRDGGTPLHF.

This clone has more than one count but fewer than ten. The genes are TRBV5-1 and TRBJ2-2; 10 bases are a match to TRBD1. Unmatched junction bases numbered 6, after V lost 4 bases and J lost 0 bases. This CDR3 is 17 amino acids long. Germline values: CDR1 SGHRS, CDR2 YFSETQ. The CDR3 spells CASSPVGTGANTGELFF. CDR3 DNA: TGCGCCAGCAGCCCGGTGGGGACAGGGGCGAACACCGGGGAGCTGTTTTTT. The whole variable domain, filled in from reference TRBV5-1 and TRBJ2-2, reads KAGVTQTPRYLIKTRGQQVTLSCSPISGHRSVSWYQQTPGQGLQFLFEYFSETQRNKGNFPGRFSGRQFSNSRSEMNVSTLELGDSALYLCASSPVGTGANTGELFFGEGSRLTVL.

This chain joins TRBV19 and TRBJ1-6, with 11 bases identical to TRBD1. Unmatched junction bases numbered 18, after V lost 7 bases and J lost 7 bases. The CDR3 extends over 19 amino acids. Germline values: CDR1 LNHDA, CDR2 SQIVND (reference sequence). The CDR3 region has the DNA TGTGCCAGTATCCAATCCGGGACAGGGGGGCTCTGGGGAAATTCACCCCTCCACTTT. Translated, it gives CASIQSGTGGLWGNSPLHF.

This clone was found a few times. V and J are TRBV11-2 and TRBJ2-2; the match to TRBD1 covers 12 bases. The V gene end was trimmed by 1 base and the J gene end by 9 bases; junction bases not matched to a gene: 3. The CDR3 is 15 residues long. In germline, CDR1 is SGHAT, CDR2 FQNNGV. Here the CDR3 DNA reads TGTGCCAGCAGCTTAGCAGGGACAGGGGGCAGGGAGCTGTTTTTT. It translates to CASSLAGTGGRELFF.

The V and J genes are TRBV7-9 and TRBJ1-1, with TRBD1 matching over 9 bases. J gave up 5 bases and V 1 base, and 5 bases lay outside the gene matches. CDR1 SEHNR and CDR2 FQNEAQ come from the germline V gene (reference sequence). This CDR3 region has 15 residues. The CDR3 DNA follows: TGTGCCAGCAGCTTAGATGTACAGGGGGCTACTGAAGCTTTCTTT. Translating it yields CASSLDVQGATEAFF.

This chain links TRBV28 with TRBJ2-7, with 7 bases aligning to TRBD1. This CDR3 comprises 12 residues. With V trimmed by 10 bases and J by 1 base, 4 bases remained unmatched. Germline lookup yields CDR1 MDHEN and CDR2 SYDVKM. In DNA form, the CDR3 reads TGTGCCACCCGACAGGGTTCCTACGAGCAGTACTTC. This codes for CATRQGSYEQYF.